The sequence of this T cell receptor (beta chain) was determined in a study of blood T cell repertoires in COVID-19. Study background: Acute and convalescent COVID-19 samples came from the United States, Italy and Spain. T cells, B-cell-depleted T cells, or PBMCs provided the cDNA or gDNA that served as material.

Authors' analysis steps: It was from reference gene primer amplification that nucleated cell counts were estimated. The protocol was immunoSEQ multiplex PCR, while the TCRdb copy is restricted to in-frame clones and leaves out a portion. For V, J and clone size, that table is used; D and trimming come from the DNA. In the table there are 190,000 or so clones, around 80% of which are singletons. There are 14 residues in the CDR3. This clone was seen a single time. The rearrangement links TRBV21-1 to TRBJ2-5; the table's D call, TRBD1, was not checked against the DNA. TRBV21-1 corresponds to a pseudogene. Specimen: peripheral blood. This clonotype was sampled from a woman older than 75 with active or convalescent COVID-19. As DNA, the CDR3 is TGTGCCAGCAGCAAAGTAGGGGGTCGTAAGACCCAGTACTTC. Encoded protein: CASSKVGGRKTQYF.